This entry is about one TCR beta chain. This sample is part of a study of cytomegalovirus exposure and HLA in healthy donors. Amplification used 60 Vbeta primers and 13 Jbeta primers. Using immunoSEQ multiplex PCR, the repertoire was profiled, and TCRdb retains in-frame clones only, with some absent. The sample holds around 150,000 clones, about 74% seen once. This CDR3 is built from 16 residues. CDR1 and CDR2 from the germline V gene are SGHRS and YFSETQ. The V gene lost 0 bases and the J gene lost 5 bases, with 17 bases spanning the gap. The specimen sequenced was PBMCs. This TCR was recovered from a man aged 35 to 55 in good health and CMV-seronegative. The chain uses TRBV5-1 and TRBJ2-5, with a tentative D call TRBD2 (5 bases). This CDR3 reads CASSLESARSGETQYF. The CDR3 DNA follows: TGCGCCAGCAGCTTGGAGTCGGCTCGGAGCGGTGAGACCCAGTACTTC.